This is a list of T cell receptor beta chains from one sample in a study of T cells in localized non-small cell lung cancer. TCRdb's copy holds only in-frame clones and misses some; the assay was immunoSEQ multiplex PCR. Of some 52,000 clones in the sample, over 70% were seen once. The starting material was PBMCs, obtained before any cancer treatment. These receptors were obtained from a woman between 35 and 75 years old with stage II lung adenocarcinoma. The CDR3 runs from the conserved cysteine through the conserved F or W. Fields, in order: J gene, D gene, V gene, clone size, CDR3 protein, CDR3 DNA. A D gene is named only where the DNA matches it firmly. For some rows the clone size is stated as once, few or many, or as a class when expanded; others skip it.

J gene: TRBJ2-3; D gene: TRBD1; V gene: TRBV9; clone size: .; CDR3 protein: CASTRGTGTSDTQYF; CDR3 DNA: TGTGCCAGCACCCGGGGGACAGGGACCTCAGATACGCAGTATTTT
J gene: TRBJ1-2; D gene: .; V gene: TRBV5-1; clone size: .; CDR3 protein: CASCNNGEGYTF; CDR3 DNA: TGCGCCAGCTGTAACAACGGTGAGGGCTACACCTTC
J gene: TRBJ2-5; D gene: .; V gene: TRBV7-6; clone size: .; CDR3 protein: CASSPTSRETQYF; CDR3 DNA: TGTGCCAGCAGCCCTACTAGCCGCGAGACCCAGTACTTC
J gene: TRBJ1-2; D gene: .; V gene: TRBV7-2; clone size: .; CDR3 protein: CASRGQSTGTHGGYTF; CDR3 DNA: TGTGCCAGCCGTGGCCAATCGACTGGAACACATGGAGGCTACACCTTC
J gene: TRBJ2-3; D gene: TRBD2; V gene: TRBV30; clone size: .; CDR3 protein: CAWSFTLSSGVNTDTQYF; CDR3 DNA: TGTGCCTGGAGTTTCACCCTGTCTAGCGGGGTTAACACAGATACGCAGTATTTT
J gene: TRBJ2-3; D gene: .; V gene: TRBV14; clone size: .; CDR3 protein: CASSQASVTDTQYF; CDR3 DNA: TGTGCCAGCAGCCAAGCCTCAGTCACAGATACGCAGTATTTT
J gene: TRBJ1-1; D gene: .; V gene: TRBV29-1; clone size: .; CDR3 protein: CSVTGREMNTEAFF; CDR3 DNA: TGCAGCGTCACCGGGAGGGAAATGAACACTGAAGCTTTCTTT
J gene: TRBJ2-7; D gene: .; V gene: TRBV13; clone size: .; CDR3 protein: CASSDSQGILAYEQYF; CDR3 DNA: TGTGCCAGCAGCGATTCACAGGGCATACTGGCCTACGAGCAGTACTTC
J gene: TRBJ2-7; D gene: .; V gene: TRBV2; clone size: once; CDR3 protein: CASSEAEGDEQYF; CDR3 DNA: TGTGCCAGCAGTGAAGCGGAGGGGGACGAGCAGTACTTC
J gene: TRBJ1-4; D gene: .; V gene: TRBV19; clone size: few; CDR3 protein: CASSIPGTPNEKLFF; CDR3 DNA: TGTGCCAGTAGTATCCCCGGGACCCCCAATGAAAAACTGTTTTTT
J gene: TRBJ1-5; D gene: .; V gene: TRBV15; clone size: .; CDR3 protein: CATSRDGGKGQPQHF; CDR3 DNA: TGTGCCACCAGCAGAGATGGGGGTAAGGGTCAGCCCCAGCATTTT
J gene: TRBJ2-7; D gene: .; V gene: TRBV5-8; clone size: .; CDR3 protein: CASSLMGYYEQYF; CDR3 DNA: TGTGCCAGCAGCTTGATGGGCTACTACGAGCAGTACTTC
J gene: TRBJ2-1; D gene: TRBD1; V gene: TRBV2; clone size: few; CDR3 protein: CASRATGGPYNEQFF; CDR3 DNA: TGTGCCAGCAGGGCTACAGGGGGCCCCTACAATGAGCAGTTCTTC
J gene: TRBJ2-5; D gene: .; V gene: TRBV27; clone size: .; CDR3 protein: CASSPPPGGKETQYF; CDR3 DNA: TGTGCCAGCAGCCCTCCCCCGGGTGGAAAAGAGACCCAGTACTTC
J gene: TRBJ1-6; D gene: TRBD1; V gene: TRBV6-4; clone size: .; CDR3 protein: CASSLGQAAGSPLHF; CDR3 DNA: TGTGCCAGCAGTCTGGGACAGGCTGCGGGTTCACCCCTCCACTTT
J gene: TRBJ2-7; D gene: .; V gene: TRBV18; clone size: few; CDR3 protein: CASSPGSHGEQYF; CDR3 DNA: TGTGCCAGCTCACCTGGGTCCCACGGGGAGCAGTACTTC
J gene: TRBJ1-2; D gene: TRBD1; V gene: TRBV5-5; clone size: once; CDR3 protein: CASSSGQGAYGYTF; CDR3 DNA: TGTGCCAGCAGCTCCGGACAGGGAGCCTATGGCTACACCTTC
J gene: TRBJ2-6; D gene: .; V gene: TRBV7-2; clone size: .; CDR3 protein: CASSLAGYSGANVLTF; CDR3 DNA: TGTGCCAGCAGCTTAGCCGGGTACTCTGGGGCCAACGTCCTGACTTTC
J gene: TRBJ1-1; D gene: .; V gene: TRBV11-3; clone size: .; CDR3 protein: CASSLGDTEAFF; CDR3 DNA: TGTGCCAGCAGCTTAGGGGACACTGAAGCTTTCTTT
J gene: TRBJ2-1; D gene: .; V gene: TRBV20-1; clone size: once; CDR3 protein: CSVDEQFF; CDR3 DNA: TGCAGTGTGGATGAGCAGTTCTTC
J gene: TRBJ2-2; D gene: .; V gene: TRBV28; clone size: .; CDR3 protein: CASITDGNTGELFF; CDR3 DNA: TGTGCCAGCATCACGGACGGGAACACCGGGGAGCTGTTTTTT
J gene: TRBJ1-1; D gene: .; V gene: TRBV7-3; clone size: once; CDR3 protein: CASSSYRNTEAFF; CDR3 DNA: TGTGCCAGCAGCTCGTACAGGAACACTGAAGCTTTCTTT
J gene: TRBJ2-2; D gene: .; V gene: TRBV10-2; clone size: .; CDR3 protein: CASSGEGTGELFF; CDR3 DNA: TGCGCCAGCAGTGGAGAGGGGACCGGGGAGCTGTTTTTT
J gene: TRBJ1-1; D gene: .; V gene: TRBV10-3; clone size: .; CDR3 protein: CAIRGGSMNTEAFF; CDR3 DNA: TGTGCCATCAGGGGGGGTAGCATGAACACTGAAGCTTTCTTT
J gene: TRBJ2-3; D gene: .; V gene: TRBV14; clone size: .; CDR3 protein: CASSPQGLSTDTQYF; CDR3 DNA: TGTGCCAGCAGCCCGCAGGGACTTAGCACAGATACGCAGTATTTT
J gene: TRBJ2-3; D gene: TRBD1; V gene: TRBV28; clone size: few; CDR3 protein: CASSGDREVFTDTQYF; CDR3 DNA: TGTGCCAGCAGTGGGGACAGGGAGGTTTTCACAGATACGCAGTATTTT
J gene: TRBJ2-5; D gene: .; V gene: TRBV5-1; clone size: few; CDR3 protein: CASSLPRAETQYF; CDR3 DNA: TGCGCCAGCAGTCTTCCGAGGGCTGAGACCCAGTACTTC
J gene: TRBJ1-2; D gene: .; V gene: TRBV6-1; clone size: .; CDR3 protein: CASRGQGGYTF; CDR3 DNA: TGTGCCAGCAGGGGGCAGGGCGGCTACACCTTC
J gene: TRBJ1-5; D gene: .; V gene: TRBV23-1; clone size: .; CDR3 protein: CASSHFRSNQPQHF; CDR3 DNA: TGCGCCAGCAGTCACTTCCGGAGCAATCAGCCCCAGCATTTT
J gene: TRBJ2-1; D gene: .; V gene: TRBV4-3; clone size: .; CDR3 protein: CASSQDANEQFF; CDR3 DNA: TGCGCCAGCAGCCAAGATGCAAATGAGCAGTTCTTC
J gene: TRBJ2-3; D gene: .; V gene: TRBV21-1; clone size: .; CDR3 protein: CASSPQPGLPLNTDTQYF; CDR3 DNA: TGTGCCAGCAGCCCTCAGCCGGGACTCCCTCTGAACACAGATACGCAGTATTTT
J gene: TRBJ1-3; D gene: .; V gene: TRBV6-6; clone size: .; CDR3 protein: CASSYKGQLRNTIYF; CDR3 DNA: TGTGCCAGCAGTTACAAGGGACAACTAAGAAACACCATATATTTT
J gene: TRBJ2-3; D gene: .; V gene: TRBV11-3; clone size: once; CDR3 protein: CASSLDGLRTDTQYF; CDR3 DNA: TGTGCCAGCAGCTTAGACGGACTGCGAACAGATACGCAGTATTTT
J gene: TRBJ1-2; D gene: .; V gene: TRBV21-1; clone size: .; CDR3 protein: CASIPRGGRLLYGYTF; CDR3 DNA: TGTGCCAGCATCCCCCGGGGTGGACGACTTCTCTATGGCTACACCTTC
J gene: TRBJ2-7; D gene: .; V gene: TRBV10-3; clone size: .; CDR3 protein: CATTSPPRYEQYF; CDR3 DNA: TGTGCCACCACTAGTCCTCCACGCTACGAGCAGTACTTC
J gene: TRBJ2-3; D gene: .; V gene: TRBV19; clone size: .; CDR3 protein: CASSIRSASTDTQYF; CDR3 DNA: TGTGCCAGTAGTATAAGGTCAGCTAGCACAGATACGCAGTATTTT
J gene: TRBJ2-5; D gene: .; V gene: TRBV4-2; clone size: .; CDR3 protein: CASSQDYLQETQYF; CDR3 DNA: TGTGCCAGCAGCCAAGATTACCTCCAAGAGACCCAGTACTTC
J gene: TRBJ2-2; D gene: .; V gene: TRBV6-5; clone size: medium-sized; CDR3 protein: CASKRRRNTGELFF; CDR3 DNA: TGTGCCAGCAAGAGGAGGAGGAACACCGGGGAGCTGTTTTTT
J gene: TRBJ1-2; D gene: TRBD1; V gene: TRBV6-4; clone size: .; CDR3 protein: CASSEQGQPGDGYTF; CDR3 DNA: TGTGCCAGCAGTGAGCAGGGACAGCCAGGGGATGGCTACACCTTC